These 2 T cell receptor beta chains originate from one sample sequenced in a study of blood T cell repertoires in COVID-19. Libraries were prepared by immunoSEQ multiplex PCR; TCRdb keeps only in-frame clonotypes and omits some of them. The sample includes tens of thousands of clones, 82% of them seen just once. The material sequenced was peripheral blood. The receptors here all came from a woman between 55 and 75 years old with acute or convalescent COVID-19.

This sequence joins TRBV5-4 and TRBJ1-3, with 9 bases identical to TRBD1. The germline V gene has CDR1 SGHNT and CDR2 YYREEE (reference sequence). The CDR3 extends over 14 amino acids. V was clipped by 4 bases and J by 1 base; unmatched bases: 0. CDR3 bases: TGTGCCAGCAGCGGGACAGGGTCTGGAAACACCATATATTTT. Its protein is CASSGTGSGNTIYF. The full variable domain, in which reference TRBV5-4 and TRBJ1-3 provide the parts outside the CDR3, is ETGVTQSPTHLIKTRGQQVTLRCSSQSGHNTVSWYQQALGQGPQFIFQYYREEENGRGNFPPRFSGLQFPNYSSELNVNALELDDSALYLCASSGTGSGNTIYFGEGSWLTVV.

The V and J genes are TRBV18 and TRBJ1-3; 9 nucleotides align to TRBD1. The length of the CDR3 is 19 residues. The trim removed 4 bases at V and 6 bases at J, leaving 19 bases unmatched. Germline V gene data show CDR1 as KGHSH and CDR2 as LQKENI. CDR3 coding DNA: TGTGCCAGCTCACTTGGACGCAACGGGCCGGGACAGGGCCTAAACACCATATATTTT. Translated, it gives CASSLGRNGPGQGLNTIYF.